The 27 T cell receptor beta chains below all came from one sample that was sequenced in a study of Graves' ophthalmopathy and Graves' hyperthyroidism. The TCR beta CDR3 regions underwent amplification from RNA transcripts. First-round RT-PCR relied on HTBI primers, and a second-round multiplex PCR came next. TCRdb re-called the multiplex PCR reads with MiXCR, one entry per CDR3 protein. This sample has about 400,000 distinct CDR3 sequences, with around 18% found just once. The sequenced sample was peripheral blood. The receptors were gathered from a woman aged 18-30 years with Graves' ophthalmopathy.

This clonotype was seen a handful of times. The chain links TRBV4-3 to TRBJ2-5; no clear D. The CDR3 has 16 residues. The germline gives CDR1 LGHNA, CDR2 YSLEER. Trimming removed 1 base at V and 2 bases at J, with 14 bases between. This CDR3 reads CASSQGDLGLQETQYF. The CDR3, as DNA: TGCGCCAGCAGCCAAGGGGATCTTGGGTTACAAGAGACCCAGTACTTC.

The chain has TRBV24-1 and TRBJ2-7; 7 bases line up with TRBD2. V gave up 5 bases and J gave up 4 bases; unmatched junction bases: 4. This CDR3 is 13 amino acids long. The germline V gene has CDR1 KGHDR and CDR2 SFDVKD. The chain's CDR3 is CATSVAGAYEQYF. The CDR3, as DNA: TGTGCCACCAGTGTTGCGGGAGCATACGAGCAGTACTTC.

There are many counts of this clonotype. The chain carries TRBV7-3 and TRBJ1-1; 7 bases are a match to TRBD1. Trimming took 5 bases from V and 4 from J; bases not matched to a gene: 13. Per germline, CDR1 SGHTA and CDR2 FQGTGA. This CDR3 has 16 amino acids. The CDR3 spells CASSLTRRQGGTEAFF. CDR3 bases: TGTGCCAGCAGCCTCACCAGGCGACAGGGCGGCACTGAAGCTTTCTTT.

This clonotype appeared many times. The J gene is TRBJ1-5, the V gene TRBV6-2 or TRBV6-3, with D hard to call. Germline V CDR1 and CDR2: MNHEY, SVGEGT. V gave up 0 bases and J gave up 4 bases, with 10 bases separating them. CDR3 length equals 15 residues. The CDR3 spells CASSYSFARNQPQHF. In DNA, the CDR3 is TGTGCCAGCAGTTACTCCTTCGCTAGGAATCAGCCCCAGCATTTT.

In its sample, this clonotype was seen many times. This chain connects TRBV6-2 or TRBV6-3 to TRBJ2-6; the D call may be TRBD1 or TRBD2 (5 bases each). This CDR3 spans 18 amino acids. Trimming took off 4 bases at V and 0 bases at J, with 16 bases between the two ends. The V gene's germline CDR1 is MNHEY and CDR2 SVGEGT. The CDR3 reads CASSLGRKGSSGANVLTF. CDR3 bases: TGTGCCAGCAGTTTAGGGCGGAAGGGGAGCTCTGGGGCCAACGTCCTGACTTTC.

The rearrangement uses TRBV28 and TRBJ1-5, with D unclear. The CDR3 loop spans 14 amino acids. Germline V lookup: CDR1 MDHEN, CDR2 SYDVKM. Trimming pared 7 bases from V and 7 bases from J, leaving 17 bases between. The CDR3 DNA is TGTGCCAGCACAAAATTTGGGGTCTGGCAGCCCCAGCATTTT. Protein product: CASTKFGVWQPQHF.

There are many counts of this clonotype. The rearrangement uses TRBV7-2 and TRBJ2-7, with 10 bases aligning to TRBD1. The V and J ends lost 5 bases and 7 bases, in that order; junction bases with no gene match: 14. CDR1 SGHTA and CDR2 FQGNSA come from the germline V gene. CDR3 length: 16 residues. This CDR3 reads CASSLGFGQGGGEQYF. The DNA of the CDR3 is TGTGCCAGCAGCCTCGGATTTGGACAGGGGGGCGGGGAGCAGTACTTC.

This clonotype was counted ten times or more. V gene TRBV29-1 combines with J gene TRBJ2-7; no firm D call. The V end lost 4 bases, the J end lost 0 bases, and 7 bases lay between the germline ends. From germline, CDR1 is SQVTM and CDR2 ANQGSEA. CDR3 length: 12 residues. CDR3 residues: CSVGKSSYEQYF. CDR3 nucleotides: TGCAGCGTTGGTAAGAGCTCCTACGAGCAGTACTTC.

Many counts were recorded for this clonotype. The rearrangement uses TRBV6-1 and TRBJ1-1; D gene unclear. Germline lookup yields CDR1 MNHNS and CDR2 SASEGT. The CDR3 is made up of 12 amino acids. Trimming cost V 2 bases and J 9 bases, with 10 bases left between them. The CDR3: CASSERAGQAFF. The CDR3, as DNA: TGTGCCAGCAGTGAAAGGGCGGGCCAAGCTTTCTTT.

At least ten counts were recorded for this clonotype. This chain links TRBV6-1 with TRBJ1-1, with D perhaps TRBD1 (5 bases). The germline CDR1 and CDR2 sequences are MNHNS and SASEGT. This CDR3 region has 15 residues. V was trimmed by 3 bases and J by 5 bases, leaving 16 bases between them. DNA for the CDR3: TGTGCCAGCAGTGACCCACGGGGGTTTGGTACTGAAGCTTTCTTT. Translating gives CASSDPRGFGTEAFF.

This clonotype was observed at least ten times. The chain employs TRBV19 and TRBJ1-1; D ambiguous. The germline V gene has CDR1 LNHDA and CDR2 SQIVND (reference sequence). Deletions cut 10 bases from V and 4 bases from J, with 13 bases between. This CDR3 has 12 amino acids. CDR3 sequence: CATRVGSTEAFF. CDR3 coding DNA: TGTGCCACTAGAGTGGGGAGCACTGAAGCTTTCTTT.

This clonotype was recorded at least ten times. The CDR3, as DNA: TGTGCCAGCAGCTTGGCCGGACAGGCGGGGGAGCTGTTTTTT. It codes for CASSLAGQAGELFF. The V and J genes are TRBV5-5 and TRBJ2-2; 7 nucleotides agree with TRBD1. The germline CDR1 and CDR2 sequences are SGHKS and YYEKEE (reference sequence). The CDR3 sequence is 14 residues long. Trimming took 0 bases from V and 8 from J; bases not matched to a gene: 4.

This clonotype was detected ten times or more. This chain joins TRBV5-1 and TRBJ1-3, with D unclear. In germline, CDR1 is SGHRS, CDR2 YFSETQ. Trimming shortened V by 4 bases and J by 0 bases, and 14 bases separated the two germline ends. The CDR3 is 16 amino acids. The chain's CDR3 is CASSETSTNSGNTIYF. The CDR3 bases are TGCGCCAGCAGCGAGACGTCTACTAACTCTGGAAACACCATATATTTT.

This clonotype has just one count. This chain joins TRBV10-3 and TRBJ2-7; D remains unclear. Trimming pared 10 bases from V and 2 bases from J, leaving 12 bases between. The CDR3 covers 12 residues. Per the germline V gene, CDR1 is ENHRY and CDR2 is SYGVKD. CDR3 protein: CATQETTYEQYF. The DNA of the CDR3 is TGTGCCACCCAGGAGACGACCTACGAGCAGTACTTC.

This clonotype was found many times. This rearrangement joins TRBV11-1 to TRBJ2-2; D unclear. With 0 bases removed from V and 4 bases from J, the gap between germline ends came to 12 bases. The CDR3 loop spans 16 amino acids. CDR1 SGHAT and CDR2 FQDESV come from the germline V gene (reference sequence). In DNA, the CDR3 is TGTGCCAGCAGCTTAGCGACGGGCAGCCTCACCGGGGAGCTGTTTTTT. This gives the protein CASSLATGSLTGELFF.

This sequence joins TRBV12-3 or TRBV12-4 and TRBJ2-5, with D possibly TRBD1 on 5 matching bases. This CDR3 has 13 residues. V was shortened by 6 bases and J by 2 bases, with 10 bases between the two germline ends. The CDR3 here is CASSRQKQETQYF. The DNA of the CDR3 is TGTGCCAGCAGCAGACAGAAACAAGAGACCCAGTACTTC.

This clonotype was observed many times. This chain joins TRBV6-2 or TRBV6-3 and TRBJ2-7, with 9 bases aligning to TRBD1. Germline V gene sequence: CDR1 MNHEY, CDR2 SVGEGT. The CDR3 contains 14 residues. With 2 bases clipped from V and 4 bases from J, the junction kept 3 bases outside the gene matches. The CDR3 sequence is CASSYHRGLYEQYF. DNA of the CDR3: TGTGCCAGCAGTTACCACAGGGGGCTATACGAGCAGTACTTC.

This clonotype was recorded many times. This sequence joins TRBV5-1 and TRBJ2-7, with D maybe TRBD1 (6 bases). Trimming pared 0 bases from V and 4 bases from J, leaving 11 bases between. The CDR3 extends over 14 amino acids. Per germline, CDR1 SGHRS and CDR2 YFSETQ. CDR3: CASSLAVGTYEQYF. The CDR3 nucleotides read TGCGCCAGCAGCTTGGCAGTGGGGACATACGAGCAGTACTTC.

The sample holds many counts of this clonotype. The genes are TRBV6-2 or TRBV6-3 and TRBJ1-1; D is uncertain. Germline V CDR1 and CDR2: MNHEY, SVGEGT. The CDR3 has 14 amino acids. V gave up 4 bases and J gave up 0 bases, with 9 bases separating them. The CDR3 region has the DNA TGTGCCAGCAGTTCCCCGAATATGAACACTGAAGCTTTCTTT. Translation: CASSSPNMNTEAFF.

This clonotype was observed a few times. The chain has TRBV6-1 and TRBJ1-2; 9 bases line up with TRBD1. The CDR3 spans 13 residues. Germline lookup yields CDR1 MNHNS and CDR2 SASEGT. After removal of 5 bases from V and 8 bases from J, the junction contained 6 bases not matched to a gene. CDR3 region: CASSQQGARGYTF. For the CDR3, the DNA is TGTGCCAGCAGTCAACAGGGGGCTAGGGGCTACACCTTC.

This clonotype was detected many times. The chain combines TRBV30 with TRBJ2-5, with D perhaps matching TRBD2 (6 bases). The CDR3 is 14 residues long. CDR1 is GTSNPN, CDR2 SVGIG, per germline (reference sequence). V lost 1 base to trimming and J lost 7 bases, with 16 bases between them. As DNA, the CDR3 is TGTGCCTGGAGTGCACCCCACGGAGGGGCGACCCAGTACTTC. Amino acids: CAWSAPHGGATQYF.

Many counts were recorded for this clonotype. The chain carries TRBV30 and TRBJ1-1; D call uncertain. Germline values: CDR1 GTSNPN, CDR2 SVGIG (reference sequence). The ends were cut back, 3 bases at V and 2 bases at J, with 7 bases in the middle. This CDR3 is built from 12 residues. The CDR3, as DNA: TGTGCCTGGAGCCGCGACAACACTGAAGCTTTCTTT. Amino acid sequence: CAWSRDNTEAFF. The entire variable domain, with the rest obtained from reference TRBV30 and TRBJ1-1, is as follows: SQTIHQWPATLVQPVGSPLSLECTVEGTSNPNLYWYRQAAGRGLQLLFYSVGIGQISSEVPQNLSASRPQDRQFILSSKKLLLSDSGFYLCAWSRDNTEAFFGQGTRLTVV.

This clonotype appeared many times. The chain recombines TRBV5-6 with TRBJ1-1; D gene ambiguous. Between the trimmed V and J ends, which lost 1 base and 2 bases, there was a span of 12 bases. The CDR3 runs to 15 residues. Germline V gene data show CDR1 as SGHDT and CDR2 as YYEEEE. Here the CDR3 DNA reads TGTGCCAGCAGCTTGTTTTGGAACCACAACACTGAAGCTTTCTTT. This translates into CASSLFWNHNTEAFF.

Many counts were recorded for this clonotype. The chain recombines TRBV12-3 or TRBV12-4 with TRBJ1-5; D may be TRBD1 (6 bases). Trimming stripped 0 bases from V and 2 bases from J, with 8 bases between. This CDR3 contains 15 residues. The CDR3 DNA reads as TGTGCCAGCAGTTTAGCGGGGGCGGGCAATCAGCCCCAGCATTTT. Translated, it gives CASSLAGAGNQPQHF.

There are many counts of this clonotype. The V gene is TRBV15, the J gene TRBJ2-7, with 7 positions matching TRBD2. Looked up from germline, CDR1 is LNHNV and CDR2 is YYDKDF (reference sequence). CDR3 length equals 15 residues. Trimming cost V 0 bases and J 4 bases; bases outside gene matches: 6. CDR3 region: CATSRDNGRRYEQYF. CDR3 coding DNA: TGTGCCACCAGCAGAGACAACGGGAGGCGGTACGAGCAGTACTTC.

This clonotype was recorded at least ten times. This chain joins TRBV11-2 and TRBJ1-2; the D gene is possibly TRBD1 (6 bases). The CDR3 is made up of 14 amino acids. V lost 2 bases to trimming and J lost 5 bases, with 12 bases between them. Germline V lookup: CDR1 SGHAT, CDR2 FQNNGV. CDR3 DNA: TGTGCCAGCAGCTTATCGGGCCAGGGGTATGGCTACACCTTC. It is translated as CASSLSGQGYGYTF. Based on the CDR3 plus reference TRBV11-2 and TRBJ1-2, the full variable domain is EAGVAQSPRYKIIEKRQSVAFWCNPISGHATLYWYQQILGQGPKLLIQFQNNGVVDDSQLPKDRFSAERLKGVDSTLKIQPAKLEDSAVYLCASSLSGQGYGYTFGSGTRLTVV.

V and J are TRBV19 and TRBJ2-2; TRBD1 or TRBD2 may be the D gene (6 bases each). The germline V and J ends were trimmed by 3 bases and 6 bases, with 11 bases remaining between them. The germline gives CDR1 LNHDA, CDR2 SQIVND (reference sequence). There are 14 residues in the CDR3. This chain's CDR3 is CASSMQGRSGELFF. The CDR3 DNA reads as TGTGCCAGTAGTATGCAGGGGAGGTCCGGGGAGCTGTTTTTT.